The following is a TCR beta chain sequence with its context. Its cognate antigen is unknown. This sample was included in a study of breast tumors, draining lymph nodes, adjacent tissues. Study-wide findings and caveats: The lymph node origin of tumor T cells was framed as consistent with a hypothesis, not demonstrated. Tumor repertoires ranked between lymph nodes and nontumor tissue in diversity, with V and J gene preferences. Luminal-like breast cancer showed significantly higher tumor–nontumor repertoire similarity than basal-like. Findings are consistent with lymph node origin and intratumoral expansion of most tumor T cells.

TCRdb reanalysed the multiplex PCR reads using MiXCR and keeps one entry per CDR3 protein. The table records around 13,000 distinct CDR3 sequences, 55% to 75% of them present only once. This TCR was sampled from a female donor with breast cancer. Some clones in this sample may be carry-over from other donors' samples. Specimen: tumor-adjacent breast tissue.

In DNA form, the CDR3 reads TGCGCCAGCAGCCCCGCACAGGGTGGGGGTTATAATTCACCCCTCCACTTT. The encoded protein is CASSPAQGGGYNSPLHF. V is TRBV4-1 and J is TRBJ1-6; TRBD1 is a possible D gene (6 bases). The length of the CDR3 is 17 residues. V was cut by 4 bases and J by 4 bases, with 17 bases left in between. CDR1 MGHRA and CDR2 YSYEKL come from the germline V gene.